This T cell receptor (beta chain) was obtained from a study of blood T cells in healthy people across ages. The study, taken as a whole, reports: Diversity of TCR beta correlated strongly with naive T cell percentage.

Samples had at least 6.5 million PBMCs isolated from them. Each sample yielded at least 5.5 micrograms of PBMC total RNA. Comments on this clonotype: The antigen is unknown.

The CDR3 totals 16 residues. V was clipped by 4 bases and J by 1 base; unmatched bases: 9. Germline values: CDR1 MNHEY, CDR2 SMNVEV (reference sequence). Next came a second PCR, run for about 7 to 12 cycles, which used a sample-barcoded 5' primer along with a J-beta primer mix. Each cDNA was tagged by a template-switch adaptor containing 12 random nucleotides. TCRdb reprocessed the 5' RACE reads with MiXCR, giving one entry per CDR3 protein. The repertoire holds around 940,000 distinct CDR3 sequences, about 53% seen once, with 20% to 25% in the top ten. The chain has TRBV27 and TRBJ1-2; 7 bases are shared with TRBD1. The TCR was taken from a woman in her fifties or sixties in good health. The sample consisted of blood. The CDR3 reads CASSSAGGAFNYGYTF. CDR3 nucleotide sequence: TGTGCCAGCAGTTCGGCAGGGGGGGCATTTAACTATGGCTACACCTTC.